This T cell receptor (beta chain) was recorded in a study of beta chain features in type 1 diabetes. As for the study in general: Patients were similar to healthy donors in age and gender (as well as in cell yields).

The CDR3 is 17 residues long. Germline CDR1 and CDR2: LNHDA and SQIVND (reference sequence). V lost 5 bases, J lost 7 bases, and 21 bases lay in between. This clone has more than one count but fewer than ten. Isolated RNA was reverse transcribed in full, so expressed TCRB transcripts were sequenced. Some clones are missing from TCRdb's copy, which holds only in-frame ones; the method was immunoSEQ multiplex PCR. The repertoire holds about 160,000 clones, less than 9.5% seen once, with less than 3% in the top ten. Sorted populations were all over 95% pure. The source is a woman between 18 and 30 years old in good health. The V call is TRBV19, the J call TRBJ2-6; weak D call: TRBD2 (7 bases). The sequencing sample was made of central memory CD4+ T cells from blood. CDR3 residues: CASSDTPQGGGANVLTF. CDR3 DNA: TGTGCCAGTAGTGACACACCCCAAGGGGGGGGTGCCAACGTCCTGACTTTC. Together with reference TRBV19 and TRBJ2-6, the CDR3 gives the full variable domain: DGGITQSPKYLFRKEGQNVTLSCEQNLNHDAMYWYRQDPGQGLRLIYYSQIVNDFQKGDIAEGYSVSREKKESFPLTVTSAQKNPTAFYLCASSDTPQGGGANVLTFGAGSRLTVL.